One and the same sample provided the 13 T cell receptor beta chains below, sequenced in a study of blood T cell repertoires in COVID-19. Produced via immunoSEQ multiplex PCR; TCRdb's table is partial and in-frame only. The sample has approximately 65,000 clones; around 80% are singletons. Sequenced: peripheral blood. The source of these receptors is a human donor in a cohort sampled during active COVID-19.

J is TRBJ1-3 and V is TRBV6-1; D is unresolved. The CDR3 is 15 residues long. The ends were cut back, 3 bases at V and 0 bases at J, with 9 bases in the middle. Germline V gene data show CDR1 as MNHNS and CDR2 as SASEGT. The CDR3 sequence is CASSEGIYSGNTIYF. CDR3 sequence (DNA): TGTGCCAGCAGTGAGGGCATCTACTCTGGAAACACCATATATTTT.

This chain links TRBV2 with TRBJ1-2; 10 nucleotides agree with TRBD1. V was clipped by 6 bases and J by 3 bases; unmatched bases: 4. Germline V gene lookup returns CDR1 SNHLY and CDR2 FYNNEI. The CDR3 runs to 14 residues. CDR3 loop: CASSDRGRDYGYTF. DNA of the CDR3: TGTGCCAGCAGCGACAGGGGGCGCGACTATGGCTACACCTTC.

V and J are TRBV28 and TRBJ1-1; D may be TRBD1 (6 bases). This CDR3 has 17 residues. CDR1 and CDR2 (germline): MDHEN, SYDVKM. The germline V and J ends were trimmed by 0 bases and 4 bases, with 18 bases remaining between them. CDR3: CASSLWRGKGSGTEAFF. CDR3 DNA: TGTGCCAGCAGTTTATGGAGGGGGAAAGGTTCGGGCACTGAAGCTTTCTTT.

The V gene is TRBV6-2 or TRBV6-3, the J gene TRBJ1-1; 8 bases agree with TRBD1. V shed 6 bases and J 4 bases; nucleotides not matched to a gene: 10. Germline V gene sequence: CDR1 MNHEY, CDR2 SVGEGT. This CDR3 spans 15 amino acids. CDR3 in amino acids: CASSSYTGGSTEAFF. The CDR3 DNA sequence: TGTGCCAGCAGCTCCTACACAGGGGGTAGCACTGAAGCTTTCTTT.

The sample holds many counts of this clone. The chain couples TRBV28 to TRBJ2-2; 11 positions agree with TRBD2. Germline CDR1 and CDR2: MDHEN and SYDVKM. The V and J ends lost 6 bases and 5 bases, in that order; junction bases with no gene match: 8. This CDR3 has 16 residues. The DNA for the CDR3 is TGTGCCAGCAGACCTACTAGCGGGAGTTGGACCGGGGAGCTGTTTTTT. This gives the protein CASRPTSGSWTGELFF.

This clone came up a few times. The chain uses TRBV4-2 and TRBJ2-2; 11 positions match TRBD2. The CDR3 length is 16 residues. CDR1 is LGHNA and CDR2 is YNFKEQ in the germline V gene. The junction had 6 bases not matched to a gene; V was cut back by 6 bases and J by 3 bases. CDR3 region: CASRSTSGKDTGELFF. The CDR3, as DNA: TGTGCCAGCAGGTCGACTAGCGGGAAGGACACCGGGGAGCTGTTTTTT.

The rearrangement joins TRBV7-9 to TRBJ2-7; D may be TRBD2 (6 bases). Trimming took off 6 bases at V and 6 bases at J, with 15 bases between the two ends. Germline lookup yields CDR1 SEHNR and CDR2 FQNEAQ (reference sequence). CDR3 length: 13 amino acids. The CDR3 nucleotides are TGTGCCAGCAGTAGAGGGGCGGGAAGCGAGCAGTACTTC. Protein: CASSRGAGSEQYF.

This clone was found once. This chain uses TRBV6-2 or TRBV6-3 with TRBJ1-1, with D possibly TRBD1 on 6 matching bases. V was cut by 2 bases and J by 4 bases, with 8 bases left in between. The V gene's germline CDR1 is MNHEY and CDR2 SVGEGT. This CDR3 contains 13 residues. The CDR3 spells CASSYGGGTEAFF. Here the CDR3 DNA reads TGTGCCAGCAGTTACGGGGGCGGCACTGAAGCTTTCTTT.

The chain recombines TRBV4-1 with TRBJ2-2, with 7 bases that match TRBD2. V trimming: 3 bases; J trimming: 4 bases; junction bases outside the gene matches: 8. The length of the CDR3 is 16 residues. The V gene's germline CDR1 is MGHRA and CDR2 YSYEKL. For the CDR3, the DNA is TGCGCCAGCAGCCAGGTTACTAGCGATCGCACCGGGGAGCTGTTTTTT. Its protein is CASSQVTSDRTGELFF.

The genes are TRBV20-1 and TRBJ2-5; D ambiguous. This CDR3 has 11 residues. Trimming pared 1 base from V and 3 bases from J, leaving 3 bases between. Looked up from germline, CDR1 is DFQATT and CDR2 is SNEGSKA (reference sequence). The CDR3 loop is CSARAEETQYF. As DNA, the CDR3 is TGCAGTGCTAGAGCAGAAGAGACCCAGTACTTC.

This clone was seen more than once but under ten times. The gene calls are TRBV3-1 (or the pseudogene TRBV3-2) and TRBJ2-5; possible D gene TRBD1, 6 bases. There are 15 residues in the CDR3. V was trimmed by 0 bases and J by 2 bases, leaving 10 bases between them. The germline V gene encodes CDR1 LGHDT and CDR2 YNNKEL (reference sequence). CDR3 DNA sequence: TGTGCCAGCAGCCAAGATACAGGGCCTCAAGAGACCCAGTACTTC. Protein: CASSQDTGPQETQYF.

Here the CDR3 DNA reads TGTGCCAGCTCACCAACTAGCGGGCAAGAGACCCAGTACTTC. As protein: CASSPTSGQETQYF. V is TRBV18 and J is TRBJ2-5, with TRBD2 matching 9 bases. This CDR3 region has 14 residues. Germline V gene sequence: CDR1 KGHSH, CDR2 LQKENI. Germline trimming cut 2 bases from V and 2 bases from J; bases unmatched to any gene: 0.

This chain links TRBV4-3 with TRBJ2-5, with 8 bases identical to TRBD1. Per germline, CDR1 LGHNA and CDR2 YSLEER. V trimming: 3 bases; J trimming: 4 bases; junction bases outside the gene matches: 4. The CDR3 contains 14 residues. CDR3 coding DNA: TGCGCCAGCAGCCACGTAGGACAGGGAGAGACCCAGTACTTC. Its protein product is CASSHVGQGETQYF.